The rows below give T cell receptor beta chains drawn from one sample of a study of T cells expressing NK-cell markers. No DNA is given; TCRdb re-called the 5' RACE reads and lists each CDR3 protein once. The sample data list under 600,000 distinct CDR3 sequences. Material: blood T cells: a sorted CD56 or NKG2C T cell subset, CD4+ or CD8+ T cells, or bulk PBMC T cells (not recorded which). Receptors were obtained from a woman aged 45 to 65 in good health. Both conserved end residues are part of each CDR3.

J gene,V gene,CDR3 protein
TRBJ1-5,TRBV10-3,CAITSMSDQPQHF
TRBJ1-1,TRBV24-1,CATSGKGQTGNTEAFF
TRBJ1-1,TRBV4-2,CASSQGVLNTEAFF
TRBJ2-7,TRBV24-1,CATAAQGAYEQYF
TRBJ1-5,TRBV12-3/TRBV12-4,CASSFSNQPQHF
TRBJ2-3,TRBV7-9,CASSMDLDPDTQYF
TRBJ1-2,TRBV27,CASSLRWTVWGGYGYTF
TRBJ1-5,TRBV7-2,CASSPGGGPGQPQHF
TRBJ2-3,TRBV7-9,CASSLVLGQDTQYF
TRBJ1-4,TRBV6-6,CASSYPGEVEKLFF
TRBJ2-1,TRBV27,CASSFHRTSGRTNEQFF
TRBJ2-1,TRBV9,CASSAEDEQFF
TRBJ1-5,TRBV3-1,CASSDGQGFNQPQHF
TRBJ1-3,TRBV12-3/TRBV12-4,CASSLQAMSSGNTIYF
TRBJ1-3,TRBV5-1,CASSLNGNTIYF
TRBJ2-5,TRBV5-4,CASRAGGLETQYF
TRBJ2-3,TRBV6-5,CASSYLGVRDTQYF
TRBJ2-1,TRBV29-1,CSVERPPRAYNEQFF
TRBJ2-2,TRBV5-1,CASSSTTVSGELFF
TRBJ2-5,TRBV3-1,CASSQRETQYF
TRBJ1-4,TRBV3-1,CASSPQDWGNEKLFF
TRBJ2-3,TRBV2,CASRPRTAGTDTQYF
TRBJ2-1,TRBV20-1,CSAWTSGVLNEQFF
TRBJ2-1,TRBV20-1,CSASPGSPYNEQFF
TRBJ1-4,TRBV20-1,CSASAPTGLNEKLFF
TRBJ2-1,TRBV5-1,CASSDEGTADGYSQFF
TRBJ2-7,TRBV6-6,CASNVAGGLYEQYF
TRBJ2-3,TRBV6-1,CASSEATGPNTDTQYF
TRBJ2-7,TRBV4-1,CASSQGLAGASSSYEQYF
TRBJ2-1,TRBV5-6,CASSATRGPYNEQFF
TRBJ2-2,TRBV11-2,CASSVQAVKNTGELFF